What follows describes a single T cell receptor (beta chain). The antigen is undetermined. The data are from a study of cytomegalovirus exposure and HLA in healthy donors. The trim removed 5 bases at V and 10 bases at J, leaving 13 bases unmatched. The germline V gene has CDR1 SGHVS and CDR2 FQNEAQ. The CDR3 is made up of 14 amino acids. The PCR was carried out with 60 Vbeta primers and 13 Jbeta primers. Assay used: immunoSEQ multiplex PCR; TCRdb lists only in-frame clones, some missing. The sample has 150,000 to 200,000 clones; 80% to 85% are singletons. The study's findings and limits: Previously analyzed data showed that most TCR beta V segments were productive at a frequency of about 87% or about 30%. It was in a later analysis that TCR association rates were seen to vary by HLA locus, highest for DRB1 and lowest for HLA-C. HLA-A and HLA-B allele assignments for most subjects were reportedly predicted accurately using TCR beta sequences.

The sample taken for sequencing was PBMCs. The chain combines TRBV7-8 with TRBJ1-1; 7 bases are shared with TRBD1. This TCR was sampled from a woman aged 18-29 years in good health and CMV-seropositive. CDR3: CASSQWESRQGAFF. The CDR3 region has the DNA TGTGCCAGCAGCCAATGGGAATCTCGACAGGGAGCTTTCTTT.